The source of this T cell receptor beta chain is a study of T cells after yellow fever vaccination. Template switching with 5'RACE generated the TCR cDNA and added a universal primer site and UMIs. TCRdb reprocessed the 5' RACE reads via MiXCR and lists one record per CDR3 protein. Here the sample spans 300,000 to 350,000 distinct CDR3 sequences, about 11% being singletons. Germline V gives CDR1 SGHVS, CDR2 FQNEAQ. The CDR3 has 15 residues. V lost 3 bases and J lost 4, with 13 bases in between. This clonotype was detected only a few times. This TCR derives from a man between 18 and 29 years old who received the YFV17D yellow fever vaccine. Material: CD4+ T cells sorted from PBMCs, obtained 45 days after the yellow fever booster vaccination. The chain uses TRBV7-8 and TRBJ2-1; unclear D gene. The CDR3 sequence: CASSLGSAGYNEQFF. The DNA of the CDR3 is TGTGCCAGCAGCTTGGGCAGTGCAGGTTACAATGAGCAGTTCTTC.